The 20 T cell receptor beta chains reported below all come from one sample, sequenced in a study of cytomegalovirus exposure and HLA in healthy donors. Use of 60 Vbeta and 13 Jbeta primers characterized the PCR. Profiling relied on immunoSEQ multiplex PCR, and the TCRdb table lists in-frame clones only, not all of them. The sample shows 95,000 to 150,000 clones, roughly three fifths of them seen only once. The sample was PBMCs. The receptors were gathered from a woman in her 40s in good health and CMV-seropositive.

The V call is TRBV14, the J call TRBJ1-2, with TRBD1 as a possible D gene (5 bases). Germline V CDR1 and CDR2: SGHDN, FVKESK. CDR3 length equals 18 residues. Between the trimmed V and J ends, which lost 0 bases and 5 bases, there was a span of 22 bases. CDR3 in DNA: TGTGCCAGCAGCCAAGATATCTGGGGACTGACGGACTCATATGGCTACACCTTC. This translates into CASSQDIWGLTDSYGYTF.

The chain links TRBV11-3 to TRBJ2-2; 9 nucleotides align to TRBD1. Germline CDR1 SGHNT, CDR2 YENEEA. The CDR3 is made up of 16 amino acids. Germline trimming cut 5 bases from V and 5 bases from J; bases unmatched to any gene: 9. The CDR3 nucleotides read TGTGCCAGCAGCCTACGTCCCGGGACAGGGACCGGGGAGCTGTTTTTT. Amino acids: CASSLRPGTGTGELFF. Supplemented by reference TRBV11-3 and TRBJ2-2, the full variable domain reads EAGVVQSPRYKIIEKKQPVAFWCNPISGHNTLYWYLQNLGQGPELLIRYENEEAVDDSQLPKDRFSAERLKGVDSTLKIQPAELGDSAVYLCASSLRPGTGTGELFFGEGSRLTVL.

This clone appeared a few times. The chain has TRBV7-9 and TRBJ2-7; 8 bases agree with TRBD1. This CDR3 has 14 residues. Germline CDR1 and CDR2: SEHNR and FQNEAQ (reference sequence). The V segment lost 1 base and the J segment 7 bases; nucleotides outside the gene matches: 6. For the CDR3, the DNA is TGTGCCAGCAGCTTAGAGCAGGGGGCGAGGGAGCAGTACTTC. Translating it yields CASSLEQGAREQYF.

The CDR3 DNA reads TGTGCCAGCAGTAACAGGGATTCTAATTCACCCCTCCACTTT. It is translated as CASSNRDSNSPLHF. The chain links TRBV5-4 to TRBJ1-6, with D maybe TRBD1 (6 bases). CDR1 SGHNT and CDR2 YYREEE come from the germline V gene (reference sequence). V lost 5 bases and J 6 bases, leaving 12 bases between the germline ends. This CDR3 is 14 amino acids long.

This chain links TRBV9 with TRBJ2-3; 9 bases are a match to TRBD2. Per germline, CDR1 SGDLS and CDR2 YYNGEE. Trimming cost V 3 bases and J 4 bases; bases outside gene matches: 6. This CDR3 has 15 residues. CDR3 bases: TGTGCCAGCAGCGCCGGGACTAGCCCCTCAGATACGCAGTATTTT. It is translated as CASSAGTSPSDTQYF.

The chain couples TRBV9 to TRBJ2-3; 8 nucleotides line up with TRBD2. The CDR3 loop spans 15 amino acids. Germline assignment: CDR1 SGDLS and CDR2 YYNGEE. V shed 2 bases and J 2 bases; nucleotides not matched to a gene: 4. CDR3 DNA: TGTGCCAGCAGCGTGCTCGGACTAGCCACAGATACGCAGTATTTT. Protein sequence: CASSVLGLATDTQYF.

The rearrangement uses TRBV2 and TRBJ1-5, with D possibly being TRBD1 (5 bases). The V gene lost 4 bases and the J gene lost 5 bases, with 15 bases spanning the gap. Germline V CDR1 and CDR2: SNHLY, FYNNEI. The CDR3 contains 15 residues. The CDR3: CASSAGGGTDQPQHF. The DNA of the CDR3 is TGTGCCAGCAGTGCCGGGGGGGGAACTGATCAGCCCCAGCATTTT.

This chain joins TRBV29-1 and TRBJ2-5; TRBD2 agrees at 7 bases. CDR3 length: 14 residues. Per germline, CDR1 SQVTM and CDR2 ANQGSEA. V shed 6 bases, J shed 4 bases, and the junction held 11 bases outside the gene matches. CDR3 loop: CSVAPRLAPETQYF. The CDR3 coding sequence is TGCAGCGTCGCTCCCCGACTAGCCCCAGAGACCCAGTACTTC.

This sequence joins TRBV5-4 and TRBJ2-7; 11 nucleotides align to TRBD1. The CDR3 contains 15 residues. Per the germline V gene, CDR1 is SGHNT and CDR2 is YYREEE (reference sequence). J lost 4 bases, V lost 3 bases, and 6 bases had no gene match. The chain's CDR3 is CASSSDRGPRYEQYF. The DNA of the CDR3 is TGTGCCAGCAGCTCGGACAGGGGGCCAAGGTACGAGCAGTACTTC.

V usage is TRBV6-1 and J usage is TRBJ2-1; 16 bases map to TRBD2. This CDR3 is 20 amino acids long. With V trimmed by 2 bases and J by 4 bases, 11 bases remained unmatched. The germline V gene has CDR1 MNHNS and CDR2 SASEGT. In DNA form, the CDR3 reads TGTGCCAGCAGTGAACTCTTATGGGGACTAGCGGGAGGGGGGTACAATGAGCAGTTCTTC. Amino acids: CASSELLWGLAGGGYNEQFF.

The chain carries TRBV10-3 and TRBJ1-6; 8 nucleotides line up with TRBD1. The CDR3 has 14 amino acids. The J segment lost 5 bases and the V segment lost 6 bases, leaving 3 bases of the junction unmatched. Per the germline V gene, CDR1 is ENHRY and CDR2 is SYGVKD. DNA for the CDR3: TGTGCCATCAGCTTACAGGGGGATAATTCACCCCTCCACTTT. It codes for CAISLQGDNSPLHF.

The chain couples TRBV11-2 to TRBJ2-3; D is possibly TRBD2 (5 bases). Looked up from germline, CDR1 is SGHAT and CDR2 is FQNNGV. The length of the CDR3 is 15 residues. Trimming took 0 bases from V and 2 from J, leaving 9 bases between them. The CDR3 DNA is TGTGCCAGCAGCTTAGATAGGGAGTACACAGATACGCAGTATTTT. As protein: CASSLDREYTDTQYF.

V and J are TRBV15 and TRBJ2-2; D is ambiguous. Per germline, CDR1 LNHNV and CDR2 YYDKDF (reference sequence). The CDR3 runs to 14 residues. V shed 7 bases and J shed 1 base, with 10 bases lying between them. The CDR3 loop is CATKLERNTGELFF. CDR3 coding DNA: TGTGCCACCAAACTCGAGCGGAACACCGGGGAGCTGTTTTTT.

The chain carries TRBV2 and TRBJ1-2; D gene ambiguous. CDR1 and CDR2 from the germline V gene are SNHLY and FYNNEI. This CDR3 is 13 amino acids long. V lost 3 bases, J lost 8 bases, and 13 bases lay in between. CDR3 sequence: CASSEERGGGYTF. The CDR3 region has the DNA TGTGCCAGCAGTGAGGAAAGAGGAGGGGGCTACACCTTC.

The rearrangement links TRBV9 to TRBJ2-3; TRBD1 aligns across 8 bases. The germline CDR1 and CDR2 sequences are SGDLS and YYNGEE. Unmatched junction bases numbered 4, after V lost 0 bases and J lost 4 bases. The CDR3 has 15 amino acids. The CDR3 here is CASSVAGGASDTQYF. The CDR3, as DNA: TGTGCCAGCAGCGTAGCAGGGGGCGCCTCAGATACGCAGTATTTT.

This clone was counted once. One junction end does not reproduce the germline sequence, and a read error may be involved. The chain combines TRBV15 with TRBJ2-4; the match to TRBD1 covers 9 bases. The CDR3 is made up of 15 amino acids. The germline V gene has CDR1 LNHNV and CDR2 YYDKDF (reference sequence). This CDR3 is CATSRSGTGIAEGNF. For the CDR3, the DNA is TGTGCCACCAGCAGATCAGGGACAGGGATAGCAGAAGGCAACTTC.

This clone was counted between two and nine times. CDR3 amino acids: CASNRTGYYQPQHF. CDR3 nucleotide sequence: TGCGCCAGCAACCGGACAGGGTATTATCAGCCCCAGCATTTT. The J gene is TRBJ1-5, the V gene TRBV5-1, with 8 bases aligning to TRBD1. V lost 6 bases and J lost 5; bases outside the gene matches: 7. This CDR3 has 14 residues. The germline CDR1 and CDR2 sequences are SGHRS and YFSETQ.

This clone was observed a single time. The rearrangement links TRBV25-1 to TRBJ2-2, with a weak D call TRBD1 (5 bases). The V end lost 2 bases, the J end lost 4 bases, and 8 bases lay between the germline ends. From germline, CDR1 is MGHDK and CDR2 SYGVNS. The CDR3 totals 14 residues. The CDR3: CASSEQGSTGELFF. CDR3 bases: TGTGCCAGCAGTGAACAGGGTAGCACCGGGGAGCTGTTTTTT.

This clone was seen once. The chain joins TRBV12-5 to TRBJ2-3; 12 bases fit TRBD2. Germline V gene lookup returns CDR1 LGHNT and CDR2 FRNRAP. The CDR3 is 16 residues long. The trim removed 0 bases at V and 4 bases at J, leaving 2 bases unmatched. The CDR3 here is CASGLVLAGGADTQYF. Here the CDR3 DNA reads TGTGCTAGTGGTTTGGTTCTAGCGGGGGGGGCAGATACGCAGTATTTT.

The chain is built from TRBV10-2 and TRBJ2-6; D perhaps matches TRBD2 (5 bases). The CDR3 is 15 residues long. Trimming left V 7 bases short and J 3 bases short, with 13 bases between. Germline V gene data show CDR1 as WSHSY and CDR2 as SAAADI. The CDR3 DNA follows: TGCGCCAGCAAGGAGGAGTTAGGTGGGGCCAACGTCCTGACTTTC. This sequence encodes CASKEELGGANVLTF.